The rows below give T cell receptor beta chains drawn from one sample of a study of T cell responses to AZD1222 COVID-19 vaccine. Method: immunoSEQ multiplex PCR; TCRdb's copy keeps in-frame clones and lacks some. The repertoire holds about 120,000 clones, with about 87% as singletons. Sequencing was performed on peripheral blood, taken on day 0 of AZD1222 vaccination. Every receptor here comes from an adult in good health. The CDR3 runs from the conserved cysteine through the conserved F or W. Rows give clone size only sometimes, using once, few, many, or a class for an expanded clone.

j_call v_call clone_size cdr3_aa
TRBJ1-2 TRBV29-1 NA CSVEDQVNYGYTF
TRBJ1-5 TRBV6-5 NA CASSPDRALNQPQHF
TRBJ2-3 TRBV5-6 NA CASSLLVNTDTQYF
TRBJ2-1 TRBV24-1 NA CATSDARTGIVQGEQFF
TRBJ1-2 TRBV19 once CASSIAVTEYGYTF
TRBJ1-4 TRBV6-5 once CASSYMQGRKLFF
TRBJ1-5 TRBV28 once CASSRIHSNQPQHF
TRBJ1-5 TRBV24-1 NA CATSARDSRQPQHF
TRBJ2-7 TRBV18 NA CASSPRARDRGISYEQYF
TRBJ1-5 TRBV7-8 few CASSQGQGAGQPQHF
TRBJ1-3 TRBV9 NA CASSTGHGPNSGNTIYF
TRBJ1-3 TRBV6-1 NA CASSEGGSGNTIYF
TRBJ1-6 TRBV3-1/TRBV3-2 NA CASSQGTTNSPLHF
TRBJ2-6 TRBV29-1 NA CSVRQGPNSGANVLTF
TRBJ1-2 TRBV9 NA CASSVVGENYGYTF
TRBJ2-1 TRBV12-5 NA CASGSDGGGEQFF
TRBJ2-1 TRBV6-5 NA CASRYRASYNEQFF
TRBJ1-1 TRBV28 NA CASTWTGRKNTEAFF
TRBJ2-7 TRBV2 NA CASRELAASSYEQYF
TRBJ2-2 TRBV19 NA CASSGNGGSFSRELFF
TRBJ2-2 TRBV24-1 NA CATSPALRREWGGELFF
TRBJ1-5 TRBV7-2 NA CASSPFGSSNQPQHF
TRBJ2-2 TRBV9 NA CASSVVAGDLTGELFF
TRBJ2-7 TRBV28 NA CASSSTGGGEQYF
TRBJ2-7 TRBV25-1 NA CASSEYGRGKGSNEQYF
TRBJ2-7 TRBV13 NA CASSSGLAGGPSYEQYF
TRBJ2-7 TRBV19 NA CASSIGGGPSYEQYF
TRBJ1-1 TRBV27 NA CASSLFGGEDTEAFF
TRBJ2-7 TRBV4-2 NA CASSQATSPYEQYF
TRBJ2-2 TRBV6-4 few CASSDRVHGELFF
TRBJ1-5 TRBV6-5 NA CASSSGGGQPQHF
TRBJ2-7 TRBV5-1 once CASSPAGDRGREQYF
TRBJ2-3 TRBV27 NA CASSLSNRDTQYF
TRBJ1-1 TRBV7-9 NA CASSPPRGGRGTEAFF
TRBJ2-7 TRBV9 once CASSANYEQYF